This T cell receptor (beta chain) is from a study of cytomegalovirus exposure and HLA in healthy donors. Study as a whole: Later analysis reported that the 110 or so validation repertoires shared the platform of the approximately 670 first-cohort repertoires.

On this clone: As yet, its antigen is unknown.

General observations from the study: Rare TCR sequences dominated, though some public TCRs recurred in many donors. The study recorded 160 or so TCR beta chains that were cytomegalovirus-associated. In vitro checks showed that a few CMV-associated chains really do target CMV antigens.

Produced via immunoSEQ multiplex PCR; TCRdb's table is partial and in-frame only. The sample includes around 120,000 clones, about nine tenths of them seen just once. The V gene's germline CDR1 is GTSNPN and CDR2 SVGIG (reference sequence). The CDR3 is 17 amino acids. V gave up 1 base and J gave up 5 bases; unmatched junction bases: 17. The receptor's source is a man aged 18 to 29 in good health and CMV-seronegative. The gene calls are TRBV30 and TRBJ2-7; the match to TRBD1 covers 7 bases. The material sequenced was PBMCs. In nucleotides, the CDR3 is TGTGCCTGGAGTGCGGCGTGGACGACAGGGTATTCCCACGAGCAGTACTTC. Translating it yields CAWSAAWTTGYSHEQYF.